What follows describes a single T cell receptor (beta chain). Its antigen is unknown. Base qualities are not at hand, and no much larger clone is one base apart. Library construction relied on the immunoSEQ multiplex PCR assay. Survey resolution was used, with two replicates of about 200 ng each, totaling approximately 400 ng of DNA per sample. Rearranged TCRB sequences in genomic DNA were detected with the hsTCRB kit, which uses multiplex PCR primers directed at V and J genes. The CDR3 region was amplified in a first PCR of 31 cycles using the QIAGEN Multiplex PCR Kit. A second PCR of around 8 cycles attached sample barcodes and Illumina adapters to each replicate. A QuantStudio 6 together with the KAPA library quantification kit was used to quantify the pooled libraries. About 14 pM of pooled libraries was sequenced on an Illumina MiSeq using 156-cycle single-end reads plus a 15-cycle index read. In the original analysis: VDJdb annotation flagged less than 2% of 168,753 unique clonotypes as previously reported viral-epitope-specific. Raw reads were processed by the immunoSEQ Data Assistant and immunoSEQ Analyzer into normalized, annotated TCRB repertoires. Clonotypes were analyzed with BioAnalyzer and version 0.6.5 of the immunarch R package. Before richness was estimated, every repertoire was downsampled to match the clone count of the smallest repertoire. Clonotypes were categorized as expanded, contracted or novel by Fisher's exact tests, where a novel clonotype had zero frequency before treatment. Significantly changed CDR3 beta sequences were clustered with GLIPH2 at simulation_depth=1000 and kmer_min_depth=3, and CDR3s shorter than five residues were left out. TCRdb re-hosts the immuneACCESS table, in-frame sequences only. Its copies lack some clones; in the studies checked, an unresolved V gene accounts for under half of them, and the cause for the rest is not known. V, J and clone size are those of that table, while D and trimming were read from the DNA. The sample yields 3,200 or so clones; around 82% were counted once. 26% of the sample belongs to the ten largest clones.

These data come from a study of hypomethylating agent response in myelodysplastic syndrome (dated by TCRdb to about 2021). For the study in its entirety: Patients were treated with the hypomethylating agents azacitidine (about 70% of the 11) or decitabine (3 of 11). Six patients responded with complete response or hematologic improvement, and five patients were non-responders. TET2 was the most frequent mutation, present in about 50% of the 11 patients. Patients had a mean age of approximately 69 +/- 5.7 years, and a diploid cytogenetic profile was the most common. Response was defined as complete response or hematologic improvement, and patients who met neither criterion were classified as non-responders. The cohort included several male and 2 female myelodysplastic syndrome patients.

What the work shows at the level of the full study, not this receptor alone: Possible recognition of novel MDS antigens by the shared GLIPH2 clusters was not confirmed, and experimental validation of that possible recognition is needed. The healthy control donors were not matched in age to the MDS patients, and this mismatch could have affected the comparison between MDS and healthy donors. No significant change in richness, rarefaction diversity or clonality was detected after hypomethylating agent treatment, either across all patients or within response groups. Only ten or so patients were analyzed, so the cohort was small. Novel clonotypes appeared more often in responders, whereas non-responders had more contracted clonotypes after treatment.

V ends up 2 bases short and J 1 base short, with an unmatched junction base count of 7. According to the germline V gene, CDR1 reads KGHSH and CDR2 reads LQKENI. Spanning cysteine to phenylalanine, the CDR3 consists of 18 amino acids. CDR3 DNA only is kept here, 54 bases in frame from base 1. Bulk bone marrow was analyzed, and T-cell subsets were not sorted. Immunosequencing of the TCR beta CDR3 regions was performed on bone marrow from some ten myelodysplastic syndrome patients before and after hypomethylating agent therapy. For longitudinal repertoire tracking, a baseline bone marrow plus two to three bone marrows at different post-treatment timepoints were contributed by each patient. Genomic DNA was extracted from whole bone marrow, and quality was checked by TapeStation, NanoDrop OneC and PicoGreen assays.

This receptor chain uses TRBV18 and TRBJ2-4, with 11 bases aligning to TRBD2. The sample here was bone marrow, taken before or after starting hypomethylating agent treatment for myelodysplastic syndrome (not recorded which). This clonotype originated in a human donor with myelodysplastic syndrome. The nucleotide sequence is given as TGTGCCAGCTCACCAGCGACTAGCGGGGCCGGGGCCAAAAACATTCAGTACTTC. Its coded protein is CASSPATSGAGAKNIQYF.